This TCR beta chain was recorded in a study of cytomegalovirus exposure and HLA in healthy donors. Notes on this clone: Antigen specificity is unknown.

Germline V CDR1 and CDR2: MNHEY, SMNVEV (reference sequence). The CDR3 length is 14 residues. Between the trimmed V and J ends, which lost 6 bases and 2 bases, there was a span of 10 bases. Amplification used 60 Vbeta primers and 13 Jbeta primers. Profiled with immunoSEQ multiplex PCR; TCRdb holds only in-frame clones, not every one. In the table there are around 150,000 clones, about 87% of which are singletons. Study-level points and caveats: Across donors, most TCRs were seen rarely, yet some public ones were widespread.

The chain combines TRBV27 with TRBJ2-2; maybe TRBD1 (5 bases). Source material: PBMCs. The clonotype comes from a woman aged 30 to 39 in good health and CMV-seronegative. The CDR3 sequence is CASSLGVNTGELFF. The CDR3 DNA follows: TGTGCCAGCAGCCTAGGGGTTAACACCGGGGAGCTGTTTTTT.